Listed below are T cell receptor beta chains from one sample, sequenced in a study of shared clonotypes between healthy human individuals. Repertoires were generated with immunoSEQ multiplex PCR, while TCRdb's copy carries only in-frame clones and drops some. The data contain about 1.5 million clones, 98% of them singletons. Input material: naive CD4+ T cells sorted from blood. The source is a man aged 25 to 40 in good health. The CDR3 runs from the conserved cysteine through the conserved F or W. Each record gives: CDR3 DNA, CDR3 protein, D gene, V gene, clone size, J gene. The D gene is left open where the match is weak. Clone size is stated in some rows and not others, as once, few, many or a class when expanded.

TGTGCCATCAGTGCGGGTGCCTACGAGCAGTACTTC | CAISAGAYEQYF | - | TRBV10-3 | - | TRBJ2-7
TGCGCCAGCAGTTTGACTAGCCTGAACACCGGGGAGCTGTTTTTT | CASSLTSLNTGELFF | TRBD2 | TRBV10-1 | - | TRBJ2-2
TGCGCCAGCAGCCAAGGGTGGGGAAACACCATATATTTT | CASSQGWGNTIYF | - | TRBV4-1 | - | TRBJ1-3
TGTGCCAGCAGCCGGACTAGCGACCTCTACGAGCAGTACTTC | CASSRTSDLYEQYF | TRBD2 | TRBV11-2 | - | TRBJ2-7
TGTGCCAGCAGCTTACCGGGACAGGGGTTTTACGAGCAGTACTTC | CASSLPGQGFYEQYF | TRBD1 | TRBV7-2 | - | TRBJ2-7
TGTGCCAGCAGCGCGTGGACAGAGAGCTACGAGCAGTACTTC | CASSAWTESYEQYF | - | TRBV9 | - | TRBJ2-7
TGTGCCTGGAGTGTAGGGTCGGCCAAAAACATTCAGTACTTC | CAWSVGSAKNIQYF | - | TRBV30 | - | TRBJ2-4
TGCGCCAGCAGCTTGAGGGGAAGTGGGGACACTGAAGCTTTCTTT | CASSLRGSGDTEAFF | - | TRBV5-1 | once | TRBJ1-1
TGTGCCATCAGGGATGCAAACAATGAGCAGTTCTTC | CAIRDANNEQFF | - | TRBV10-3 | - | TRBJ2-1
TGCGCCAGCAGCCAAGTGGGGGCTTCTCAGCCCCAGCATTTT | CASSQVGASQPQHF | - | TRBV4-1 | - | TRBJ1-5
TGTGCCAGCAGTTCAAGCACTAATGAAAAACTGTTTTTT | CASSSSTNEKLFF | - | TRBV28 | - | TRBJ1-4
TGTGCCAGCAGCCAACGTATGCGAGGTGCCGGGGAGCTGTTTTTT | CASSQRMRGAGELFF | - | TRBV14 | once | TRBJ2-2
TGTGCCAGCAGGAGTATTACAGGGGATCACACTGAAGCTTTCTTT | CASRSITGDHTEAFF | TRBD1 | TRBV5-5 | - | TRBJ1-1
TGTGCCACCGGGTTGGGCAGCACAGATACGCAGTATTTT | CATGLGSTDTQYF | - | TRBV2 | - | TRBJ2-3
TGTGCTAGCAGCCCTGGACAGGGGAACTACGAGCAGTACTTC | CASSPGQGNYEQYF | TRBD1 | TRBV7-7 | - | TRBJ2-7
TGTGCCAGCAGTGAACTGCTTTATGGCTACACCTTC | CASSELLYGYTF | - | TRBV28 | once | TRBJ1-2
TGTGCCAGCAGTTTCATACCCCTCCAGGCCCCCAACGAGCAGTACTTC | CASSFIPLQAPNEQYF | - | TRBV27 | - | TRBJ2-7
TGTGCCAGCAGCGTAGAAAATAGCGGGACGCAGTATTTT | CASSVENSGTQYF | TRBD2 | TRBV9 | - | TRBJ2-3
TGTGCCAGCAGAAGGCGAGGGGACACTGAAGCTTTCTTT | CASRRRGDTEAFF | - | TRBV6-1 | - | TRBJ1-1
TGTGCCAGTAGTATAGGTGGGACAGGGGGCCATCAGCCCCAGCATTTT | CASSIGGTGGHQPQHF | TRBD1 | TRBV19 | - | TRBJ1-5
TGTGCCAGCAGCCCTCGGTTAGGACAGGGTGTGATGAAGCAGTACTTC | CASSPRLGQGVMKQYF | TRBD1 | TRBV9 | - | TRBJ2-7
TGTGCCAGCAGTTTCCTTAATCAGCCCCAGCATTTT | CASSFLNQPQHF | - | TRBV28 | - | TRBJ1-5
TGTGCCAGCAGCTCTATCGGGGCAGTGAACACCGGGGAGCTGTTTTTT | CASSSIGAVNTGELFF | - | TRBV5-5 | - | TRBJ2-2
TGCGCCAGCAGCAGCGGACTAGCGGGGTACAATGAGCAGTTCTTC | CASSSGLAGYNEQFF | TRBD2 | TRBV5-1 | - | TRBJ2-1
TGCAGCGTTGCTCTTAGCTCCTACAATGAGCAGTTCTTC | CSVALSSYNEQFF | - | TRBV29-1 | - | TRBJ2-1
TGTGCCAGCAGCTTAGCTAGCGCGGGGCCCCAGCATTTT | CASSLASAGPQHF | - | TRBV7-6 | - | TRBJ1-5
TGTGCCAGCTCGAACAGGGATGAAAAACTGTTTTTT | CASSNRDEKLFF | - | TRBV2 | - | TRBJ1-4
TGCGCCAGCAGCCACCCCGGGCGGGGCAGCTCCTACGAGCAGTACTTC | CASSHPGRGSSYEQYF | - | TRBV4-1 | - | TRBJ2-7
TGTGCCAGCAGCATGGGACAGGGTTACACCGGGGAGCTGTTTTTT | CASSMGQGYTGELFF | TRBD1 | TRBV5-4 | - | TRBJ2-2
TGCGCCAGCAGCCAGTATCTAGCCTACGAGCAGTACTTC | CASSQYLAYEQYF | - | TRBV4-3 | - | TRBJ2-7
TGTGCCAGCAGTTACTCGAATAAGGGCCCCTACGAGCAGTACTTC | CASSYSNKGPYEQYF | - | TRBV6-6 | - | TRBJ2-7